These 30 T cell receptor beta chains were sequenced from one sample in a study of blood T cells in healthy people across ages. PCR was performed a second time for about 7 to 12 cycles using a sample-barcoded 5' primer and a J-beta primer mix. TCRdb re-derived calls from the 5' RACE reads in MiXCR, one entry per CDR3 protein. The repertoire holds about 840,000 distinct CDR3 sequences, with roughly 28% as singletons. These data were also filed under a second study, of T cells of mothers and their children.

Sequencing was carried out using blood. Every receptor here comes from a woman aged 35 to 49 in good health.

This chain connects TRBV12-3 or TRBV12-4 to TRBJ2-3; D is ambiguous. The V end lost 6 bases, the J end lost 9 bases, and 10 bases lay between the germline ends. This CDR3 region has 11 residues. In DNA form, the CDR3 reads TGTGCCAGCAGCCCCCTGACGACGCAGTATTTT. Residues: CASSPLTTQYF.

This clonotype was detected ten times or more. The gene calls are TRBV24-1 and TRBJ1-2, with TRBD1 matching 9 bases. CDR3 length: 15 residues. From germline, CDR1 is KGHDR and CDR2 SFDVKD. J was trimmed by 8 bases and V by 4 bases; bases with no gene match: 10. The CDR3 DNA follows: TGTGCCACCAGTGACCGGACAGGGGATTTGGTAGGCTACACCTTC. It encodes CATSDRTGDLVGYTF.

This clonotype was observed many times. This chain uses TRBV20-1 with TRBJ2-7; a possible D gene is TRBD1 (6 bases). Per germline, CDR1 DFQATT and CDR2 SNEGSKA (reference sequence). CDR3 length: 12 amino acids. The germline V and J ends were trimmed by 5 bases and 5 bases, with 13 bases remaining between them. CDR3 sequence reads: CSAPERQDEQYF. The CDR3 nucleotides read TGCAGTGCTCCCGAGCGACAGGACGAGCAGTACTTC.

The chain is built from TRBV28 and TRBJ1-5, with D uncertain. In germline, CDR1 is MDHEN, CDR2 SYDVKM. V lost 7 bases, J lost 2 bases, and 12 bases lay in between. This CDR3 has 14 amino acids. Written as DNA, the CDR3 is TGTGCCAGCATTATCGCCAGTGGCAATCAGCCCCAGCATTTT. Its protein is CASIIASGNQPQHF. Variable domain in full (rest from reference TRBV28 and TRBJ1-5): DVKVTQSSRYLVKRTGEKVFLECVQDMDHENMFWYRQDPGLGLRLIYFSYDVKMKEKGDIPEGYSVSREKKERFSLILESASTNQTSMYLCASIIASGNQPQHFGDGTRLSIL.

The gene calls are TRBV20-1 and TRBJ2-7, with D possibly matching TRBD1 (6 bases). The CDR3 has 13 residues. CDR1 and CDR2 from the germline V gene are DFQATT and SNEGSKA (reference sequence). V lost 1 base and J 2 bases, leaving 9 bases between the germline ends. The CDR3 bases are TGCAGTGCTAGAGGGACAGAGCCCTACGAGCAGTACTTC. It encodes CSARGTEPYEQYF.

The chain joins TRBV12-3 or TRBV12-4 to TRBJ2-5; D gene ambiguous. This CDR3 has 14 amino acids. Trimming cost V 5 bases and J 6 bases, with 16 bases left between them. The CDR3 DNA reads TGTGCCAGCAGTGAGCTGGCAGTCGAGCAGACCCAGTACTTC. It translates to CASSELAVEQTQYF.

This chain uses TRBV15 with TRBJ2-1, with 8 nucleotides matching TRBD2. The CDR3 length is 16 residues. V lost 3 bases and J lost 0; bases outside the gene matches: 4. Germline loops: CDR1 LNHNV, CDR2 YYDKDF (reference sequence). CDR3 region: CATSRPRGGSYNEQFF. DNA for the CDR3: TGTGCCACCAGCAGGCCTCGGGGGGGCTCCTACAATGAGCAGTTCTTC.

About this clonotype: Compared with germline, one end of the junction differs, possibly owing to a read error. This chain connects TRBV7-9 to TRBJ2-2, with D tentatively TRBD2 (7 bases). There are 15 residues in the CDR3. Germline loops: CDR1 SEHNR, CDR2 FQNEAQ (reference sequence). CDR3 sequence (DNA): TGTGCCAGCCGGGCGGGGGCAGCGAACGCCGGGGAGCTGTTTTTT. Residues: CASRAGAANAGELFF.

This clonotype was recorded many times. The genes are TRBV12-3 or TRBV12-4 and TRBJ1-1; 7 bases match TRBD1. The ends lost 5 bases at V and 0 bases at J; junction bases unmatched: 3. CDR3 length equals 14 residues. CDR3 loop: CASSGDRMNTEAFF. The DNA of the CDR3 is TGTGCCAGCAGTGGGGACAGAATGAACACTGAAGCTTTCTTT.

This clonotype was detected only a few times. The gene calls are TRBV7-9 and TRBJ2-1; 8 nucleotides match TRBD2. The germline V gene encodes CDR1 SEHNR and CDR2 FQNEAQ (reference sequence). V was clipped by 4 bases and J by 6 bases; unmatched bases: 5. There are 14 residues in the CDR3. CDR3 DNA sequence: TGTGCCAGCAGCTCCCCGGGACTAGTCAATGAGCAGTTCTTC. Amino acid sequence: CASSSPGLVNEQFF.

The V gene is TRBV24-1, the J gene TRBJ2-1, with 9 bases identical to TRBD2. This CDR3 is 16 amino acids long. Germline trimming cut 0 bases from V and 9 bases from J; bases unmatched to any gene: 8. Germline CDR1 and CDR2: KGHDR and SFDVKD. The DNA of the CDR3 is TGTGCCACCAGTGATTTGAGTAGCGGGGGATGGAGTGAGCAGTTCTTC. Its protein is CATSDLSSGGWSEQFF.

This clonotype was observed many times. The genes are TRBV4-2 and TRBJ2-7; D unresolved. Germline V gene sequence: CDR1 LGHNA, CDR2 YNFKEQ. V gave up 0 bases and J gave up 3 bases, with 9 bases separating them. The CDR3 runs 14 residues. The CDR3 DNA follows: TGTGCCAGCAGCCAAGACGTGAGTAGCTACGAGCAGTACTTC. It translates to CASSQDVSSYEQYF.

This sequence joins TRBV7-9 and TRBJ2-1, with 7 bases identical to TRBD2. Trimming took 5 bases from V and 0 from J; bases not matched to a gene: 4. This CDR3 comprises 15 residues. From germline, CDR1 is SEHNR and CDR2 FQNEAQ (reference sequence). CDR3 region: CASSSREGSYNEQFF. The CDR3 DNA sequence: TGTGCCAGCAGCAGCAGGGAGGGCTCCTACAATGAGCAGTTCTTC.

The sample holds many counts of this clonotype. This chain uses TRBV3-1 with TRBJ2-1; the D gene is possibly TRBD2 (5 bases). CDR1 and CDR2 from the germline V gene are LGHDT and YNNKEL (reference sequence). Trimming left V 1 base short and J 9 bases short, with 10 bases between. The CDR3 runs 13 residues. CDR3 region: CASSQAEGGEQFF. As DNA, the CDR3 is TGTGCCAGCAGCCAAGCGGAAGGAGGTGAGCAGTTCTTC.

CDR3 coding DNA: TGTGCCAGCAGCGCCAACGCTATGCGATCCTACGAGCAGTACTTC. Encoded protein: CASSANAMRSYEQYF. The chain joins TRBV11-3 to TRBJ2-7; D unresolved. There are 15 residues in the CDR3. Germline CDR1 and CDR2: SGHNT and YENEEA. Trimming took off 5 bases at V and 1 base at J, with 15 bases between the two ends. Based on the CDR3 plus reference TRBV11-3 and TRBJ2-7, the full variable domain is EAGVVQSPRYKIIEKKQPVAFWCNPISGHNTLYWYLQNLGQGPELLIRYENEEAVDDSQLPKDRFSAERLKGVDSTLKIQPAELGDSAVYLCASSANAMRSYEQYFGPGTRLTVT.

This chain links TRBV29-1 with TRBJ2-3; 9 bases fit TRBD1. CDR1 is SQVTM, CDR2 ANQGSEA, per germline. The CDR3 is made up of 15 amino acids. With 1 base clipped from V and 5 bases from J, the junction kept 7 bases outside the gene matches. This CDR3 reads CSVEVTGGYLDTQYF. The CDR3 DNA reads TGCAGCGTTGAAGTGACAGGGGGTTACCTAGATACGCAGTATTTT.

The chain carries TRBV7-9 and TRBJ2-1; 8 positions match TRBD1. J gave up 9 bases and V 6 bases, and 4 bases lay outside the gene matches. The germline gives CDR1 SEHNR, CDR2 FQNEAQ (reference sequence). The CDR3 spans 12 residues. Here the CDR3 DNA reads TGTGCCAGCAGTCTACAGGGGGGTGAGCAGTTCTTC. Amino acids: CASSLQGGEQFF.

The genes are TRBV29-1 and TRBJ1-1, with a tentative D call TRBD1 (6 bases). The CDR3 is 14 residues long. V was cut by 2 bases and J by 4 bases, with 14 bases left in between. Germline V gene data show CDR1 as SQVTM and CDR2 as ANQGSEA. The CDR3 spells CSVEKRGGSTEAFF. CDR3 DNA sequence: TGCAGCGTTGAAAAAAGGGGGGGGAGCACTGAAGCTTTCTTT.

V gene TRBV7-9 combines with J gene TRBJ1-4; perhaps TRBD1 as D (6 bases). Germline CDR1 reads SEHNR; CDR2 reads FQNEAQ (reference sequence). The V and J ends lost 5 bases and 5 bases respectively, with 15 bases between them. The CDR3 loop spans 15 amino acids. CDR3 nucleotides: TGTGCCAGCAGCCCCGGAACGGACAGAAATGAAAAACTGTTTTTT. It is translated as CASSPGTDRNEKLFF.

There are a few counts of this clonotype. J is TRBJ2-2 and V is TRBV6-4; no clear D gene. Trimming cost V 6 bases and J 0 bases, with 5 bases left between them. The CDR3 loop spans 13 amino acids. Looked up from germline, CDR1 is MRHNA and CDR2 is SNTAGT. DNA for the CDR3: TGTGCCAGCAGGGACGCGAACACCGGGGAGCTGTTTTTT. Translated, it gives CASRDANTGELFF.

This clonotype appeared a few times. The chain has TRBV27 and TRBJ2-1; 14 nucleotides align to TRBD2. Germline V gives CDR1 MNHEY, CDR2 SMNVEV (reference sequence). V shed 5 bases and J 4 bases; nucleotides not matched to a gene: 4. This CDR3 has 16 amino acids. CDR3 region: CASSQGTSGGYNEQFF. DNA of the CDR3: TGTGCCAGCAGTCAGGGGACTAGCGGGGGATACAATGAGCAGTTCTTC.

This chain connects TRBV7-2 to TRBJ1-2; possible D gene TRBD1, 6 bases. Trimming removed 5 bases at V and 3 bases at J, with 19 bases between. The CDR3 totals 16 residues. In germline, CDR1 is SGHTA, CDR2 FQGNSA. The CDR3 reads CASSPQGKGGHYGYTF. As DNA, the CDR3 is TGTGCCAGCAGCCCACAAGGAAAAGGGGGGCACTATGGCTACACCTTC. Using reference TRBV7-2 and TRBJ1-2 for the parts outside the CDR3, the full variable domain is GAGVSQSPSNKVTEKGKDVELRCDPISGHTALYWYRQSLGQGLEFLIYFQGNSAPDKSGLPSDRFSAERTGGSVSTLTIQRTQQEDSAVYLCASSPQGKGGHYGYTFGSGTRLTVV.

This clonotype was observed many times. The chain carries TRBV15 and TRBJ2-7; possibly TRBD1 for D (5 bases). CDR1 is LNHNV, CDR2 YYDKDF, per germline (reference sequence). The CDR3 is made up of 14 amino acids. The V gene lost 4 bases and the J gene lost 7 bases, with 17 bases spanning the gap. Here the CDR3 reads CATSNLGHLGEQYF. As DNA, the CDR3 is TGTGCCACCAGCAATTTAGGACACCTAGGGGAGCAGTACTTC.

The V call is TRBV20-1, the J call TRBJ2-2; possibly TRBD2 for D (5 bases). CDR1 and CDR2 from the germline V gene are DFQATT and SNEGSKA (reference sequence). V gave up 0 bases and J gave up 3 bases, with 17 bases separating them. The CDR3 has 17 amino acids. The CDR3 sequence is CSARDANLRGYTGELFF. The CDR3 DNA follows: TGCAGTGCTAGAGACGCAAACCTCCGGGGATACACCGGGGAGCTGTTTTTT.

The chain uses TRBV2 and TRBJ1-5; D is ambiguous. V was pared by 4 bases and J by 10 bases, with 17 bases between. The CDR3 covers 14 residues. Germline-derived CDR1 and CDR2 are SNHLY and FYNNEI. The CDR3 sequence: CASSVGQYKQPQHF. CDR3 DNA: TGTGCCAGCAGTGTAGGCCAGTACAAGCAACCCCAGCATTTT.

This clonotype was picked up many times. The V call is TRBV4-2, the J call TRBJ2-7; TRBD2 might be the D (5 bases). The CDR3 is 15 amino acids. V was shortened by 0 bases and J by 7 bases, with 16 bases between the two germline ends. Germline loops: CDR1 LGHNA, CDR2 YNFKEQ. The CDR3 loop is CASSQDSVSPTEQYF. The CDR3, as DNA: TGTGCCAGCAGCCAAGATAGCGTCTCCCCGACAGAGCAGTACTTC.

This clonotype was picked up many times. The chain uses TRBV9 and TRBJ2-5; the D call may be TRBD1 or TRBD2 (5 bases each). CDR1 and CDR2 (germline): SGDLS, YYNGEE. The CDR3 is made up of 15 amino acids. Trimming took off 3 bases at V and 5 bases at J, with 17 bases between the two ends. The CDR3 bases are TGTGCCAGCAGCGCGGGGAGAGGGGTGGTCGAGACCCAGTACTTC. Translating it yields CASSAGRGVVETQYF.

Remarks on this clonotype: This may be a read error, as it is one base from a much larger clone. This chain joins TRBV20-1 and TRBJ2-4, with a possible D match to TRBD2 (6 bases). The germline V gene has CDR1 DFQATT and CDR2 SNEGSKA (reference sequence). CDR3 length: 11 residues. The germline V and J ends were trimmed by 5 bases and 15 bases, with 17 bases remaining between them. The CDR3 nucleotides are TGCAGTGCTCCACCCCGACTAGTGGCGTACTTC. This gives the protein CSAPPRLVAYF.

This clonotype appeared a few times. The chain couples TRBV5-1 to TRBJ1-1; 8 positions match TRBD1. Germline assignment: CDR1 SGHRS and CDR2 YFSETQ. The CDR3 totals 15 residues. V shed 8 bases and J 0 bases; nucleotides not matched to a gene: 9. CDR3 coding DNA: TGCGCCAGTAAGACAGGGGCGTCCTTGAACACTGAAGCTTTCTTT. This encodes CASKTGASLNTEAFF.

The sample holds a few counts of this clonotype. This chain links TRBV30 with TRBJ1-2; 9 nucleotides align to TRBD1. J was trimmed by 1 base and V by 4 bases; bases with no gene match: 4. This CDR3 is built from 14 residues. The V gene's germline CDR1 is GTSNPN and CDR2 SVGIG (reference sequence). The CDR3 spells CAWNLDRGNYGYTF. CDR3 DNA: TGTGCCTGGAACTTGGACAGGGGTAACTATGGCTACACCTTC.